The rows below give T cell receptor beta chains drawn from one sample of a study of T cells in Graves' hyperthyroidism and ophthalmopathy. MiXCR was run by TCRdb on the multiplex PCR reads, yielding one entry per CDR3 protein. The repertoire consists of around 340,000 distinct CDR3 sequences, with roughly 15% occurring once and the leading ten covering 30% to 40%. The sample consisted of blood. The receptor source for this set is a woman in her twenties or thirties with Graves' hyperthyroidism that later progressed to Graves' ophthalmopathy. The CDR3 runs from the conserved cysteine through the conserved F or W. D genes are given only for firm matches. Rows may omit the clone size; those that give it use once, few, many or a size class.

len,abundance,v_gene,d_gene,j_gene,CDR3aa,CDR3nt
17,few,TRBV7-9,NA,TRBJ1-4,CASSLEWGPSTNEKLFF,TGTGCCAGCAGCTTAGAATGGGGGCCCTCAACTAATGAAAAACTGTTTTTT
15,many,TRBV28,NA,TRBJ2-3,CASSSHEASTDTQYF,TGTGCCAGCAGTTCACACGAGGCCTCGACAGATACGCAGTATTTT
13,few,TRBV20-1,NA,TRBJ2-7,CSASTAVSYEQYF,TGCAGTGCTAGCACAGCAGTCTCCTACGAGCAGTACTTC
15,many,TRBV5-1,TRBD2,TRBJ2-1,CASSLVGTRGNEQFF,TGCGCCAGCAGCTTGGTTGGGACTAGAGGCAATGAGCAGTTCTTC
12,many,TRBV30,NA,TRBJ1-2,CASEPGTYGYTF,TGTGCCTCCGAACCGGGGACCTATGGCTACACCTTC
14,many,TRBV29-1,NA,TRBJ2-2,CSGFSGGMEGELFF,TGCAGCGGATTTAGCGGCGGGATGGAGGGGGAGCTGTTTTTT
18,NA,TRBV3-1,TRBD2,TRBJ2-1,CASSGEDLREGSYNEQFF,TGTGCCAGCAGCGGAGAAGACTTGCGGGAGGGCTCCTACAATGAGCAGTTCTTC
15,many,TRBV11-2,NA,TRBJ2-1,CASSSALGRSNEQFF,TGTGCCAGCAGCTCGGCTCTCGGCAGGAGCAATGAGCAGTTCTTC
12,many,TRBV12-3/TRBV12-4,NA,TRBJ1-1,CASSLGNTEAFF,TGCGCCAGCAGCTTGGGGAACACTGAAGCTTTCTTT
15,few,TRBV5-1,TRBD1,TRBJ1-5,CASSLEGTGDQPQHF,TGCGCCAGCAGCTTGGAGGGGACAGGCGACCAGCCCCAGCATTTT
13,few,TRBV5-1,NA,TRBJ1-2,CASSLGEGYGYTF,TGCGCCAGCAGCTTGGGTGAGGGCTATGGCTACACCTTC
14,many,TRBV12-3/TRBV12-4,TRBD1,TRBJ1-2,CASSTSGGGDGYTF,TGTGCCAGCAGCACGAGCGGAGGGGGCGATGGCTACACCTTC
16,few,TRBV7-2,TRBD1,TRBJ1-4,CASSFPRDRGDEKLFF,TGTGCCAGCAGCTTTCCCCGGGACAGGGGTGATGAAAAACTGTTTTTT
15,many,TRBV19,NA,TRBJ1-1,CASRTPMSSATEAFF,TGTGCCAGTAGGACTCCGATGAGTTCAGCCACTGAAGCTTTCTTT
11,NA,TRBV20-1,NA,TRBJ1-2,CSARNGNGYTF,TGCAGTGCTAGAAATGGAAATGGCTACACCTTC
13,many,TRBV29-1,TRBD1,TRBJ1-1,CSGMDRANTEAFF,TGCAGCGGAATGGACAGGGCGAACACTGAAGCTTTCTTT
16,many,TRBV5-1,NA,TRBJ1-6,CASSLVGGRYNSPLHF,TGCGCCAGCAGCTTGGTCGGAGGACGGTATAATTCACCCCTCCACTTT
14,many,TRBV19,NA,TRBJ1-2,CASLPGGFNYGYTF,TGTGCCAGTCTGCCAGGCGGATTCAACTATGGCTACACCTTC
15,NA,TRBV24-1,TRBD2,TRBJ2-5,CATSEPGLAEETQYF,TGTGCCACCAGTGAACCGGGACTAGCGGAAGAGACCCAGTACTTC
15,NA,TRBV30,NA,TRBJ2-4,CAWSVGWMAKNIQYF,TGTGCCTGGAGCGTAGGGTGGATGGCCAAAAACATTCAGTACTTC
16,NA,TRBV4-1,TRBD2,TRBJ2-7,CASSHPSGGASYEQYF,TGCGCCAGCAGCCACCCTAGCGGAGGGGCCTCCTACGAGCAGTACTTC
16,once,TRBV18,NA,TRBJ2-2,CASSPPIDGDTGELFF,TGTGCCAGCTCACCACCAATAGACGGCGACACCGGGGAGCTGTTTTTT
15,NA,TRBV30,NA,TRBJ1-4,CAWSVPGVLNEKLFF,TGTGCCTGGAGTGTCCCAGGGGTATTGAATGAAAAACTGTTTTTT
12,NA,TRBV30,TRBD1,TRBJ1-2,CARWTGGYGYTF,TGTGCCAGGTGGACAGGGGGCTATGGCTACACCTTC
15,few,TRBV2,NA,TRBJ2-3,CASSAEGLGTDTQYF,TGTGCCAGCAGTGCGGAGGGACTGGGAACAGATACGCAGTATTTT
16,few,TRBV20-1,TRBD2,TRBJ2-3,CSARDTKGLAGDTQYF,TGCAGTGCTAGAGATACGAAGGGACTAGCGGGTGATACGCAGTATTTT
15,many,TRBV27,NA,TRBJ2-7,CASSPKSGLNYEQYF,TGTGCCAGCAGCCCCAAAAGCGGGTTAAACTACGAGCAGTACTTC
14,NA,TRBV20-1,TRBD1,TRBJ2-7,CSAKPGTDSYEQYF,TGCAGTGCAAAGCCCGGGACAGACTCCTACGAGCAGTACTTC
14,NA,TRBV20-1,NA,TRBJ1-6,CSARAGAANSPLHF,TGCAGTGCTAGAGCTGGGGCAGCTAATTCACCCCTCCACTTT
12,many,TRBV15,NA,TRBJ1-6,CATSHPNSPLHF,TGTGCCACCAGCCACCCGAATTCACCCCTCCACTTT
14,many,TRBV2,NA,TRBJ1-2,CASSYRVSNYGYTF,TGTGCCAGCAGTTACAGGGTTAGCAACTATGGCTACACCTTC
16,many,TRBV25-1,TRBD1,TRBJ1-1,CASSVDRGLVNTEAFF,TGTGCCAGCAGCGTCGACAGGGGGCTGGTGAACACTGAAGCTTTCTTT
14,NA,TRBV6-1,NA,TRBJ1-5,CASSEDSFYQPQHF,TGTGCCAGCAGTGAGGACAGTTTCTATCAGCCCCAGCATTTT
15,few,TRBV20-1,TRBD2,TRBJ2-5,CSARGGGSGRETQYF,TGCAGTGCTAGGGGGGGTGGTAGCGGGAGGGAGACCCAGTACTTC
14,many,TRBV29-1,TRBD1,TRBJ1-1,CSVRRGTGGTEAFF,TGCAGCGTCCGCCGAGGGACAGGGGGCACTGAAGCTTTCTTT
15,many,TRBV29-1,TRBD2,TRBJ2-1,CSVERTSGTLNEQFF,TGCAGCGTTGAACGGACTAGCGGGACCCTCAATGAGCAGTTCTTC
21,many,TRBV12-3/TRBV12-4,TRBD2,TRBJ2-7,CASSPGLAGQRAGRGVYEQYF,TGTGCCAGCAGCCCTGGACTAGCGGGACAAAGGGCCGGAAGGGGGGTCTACGAGCAGTACTTC
11,many,TRBV27,NA,TRBJ1-4,CASRDNEKLFF,TGTGCCAGCAGGGATAATGAAAAACTGTTTTTT
16,few,TRBV7-9,NA,TRBJ1-1,CASSLVGGPPNTEAFF,TGTGCCAGCAGCTTAGTAGGGGGTCCCCCGAACACTGAAGCTTTCTTT
15,many,TRBV6-1,NA,TRBJ1-5,CASSENRGAGQPQHF,TGTGCCAGCAGTGAAAATCGGGGGGCGGGCCAGCCCCAGCATTTT
14,few,TRBV4-2,NA,TRBJ2-1,CASSHRGGVNEQFF,TGTGCCAGCAGCCACAGAGGGGGGGTCAATGAGCAGTTCTTC
14,NA,TRBV11-2,TRBD2,TRBJ2-1,CASSLEGLAGEQFF,TGTGCCAGCAGCTTGGAAGGACTAGCTGGAGAGCAGTTCTTC
14,NA,TRBV6-1,TRBD1,TRBJ1-5,CASIGTGYNQPQHF,TGTGCCAGCATTGGGACAGGATACAATCAGCCCCAGCATTTT
14,few,TRBV19,NA,TRBJ2-2,CASRPTGNTGELFF,TGTGCCAGTAGGCCCACTGGGAACACCGGGGAGCTGTTTTTT
13,NA,TRBV5-6,NA,TRBJ1-1,CASSWRENTEAFF,TGTGCCAGCAGCTGGCGCGAGAACACTGAAGCTTTCTTT
15,NA,TRBV19,TRBD1,TRBJ1-2,CASRFAGGNVYGYTF,TGTGCCAGTAGATTCGCAGGGGGCAATGTCTATGGCTACACCTTC
11,many,TRBV29-1,NA,TRBJ1-2,CSVDGDYGYTF,TGCAGCGTTGACGGGGACTATGGCTACACCTTC